This T cell receptor beta chain is drawn from a study of post-analysis software for immune sequencing data. In this sample, this clonotype turned up a few times. Its target is not known. Unique molecular identifiers were built into the TCR beta cDNA libraries. MiXCR, applied by TCRdb to the PCR reads, yields one record per CDR3 protein. The data hold about 160,000 distinct CDR3 sequences, with about 37% observed a single time. The V and J ends lost 3 bases and 7 bases, in that order; junction bases with no gene match: 6. CDR3 size: 15 residues. Overall study results and limits: Four or five TRBV segments were significantly more frequent in patients than in controls. TRBV5-6, TRBV5-1 and TRBV20-1 were among these segments.

Specimen: blood, collected after autologous hematopoietic stem cell transplantation. The V gene is TRBV12-3 or TRBV12-4, the J gene TRBJ1-4, with 9 positions matching TRBD1. This receptor was identified in a girl between 5 and 17 years old with multiple sclerosis. The DNA for the CDR3 is TGTGCCAGCAGTTTCGCGGGGACAGGGACTGAAAAACTGTTTTTT. It codes for CASSFAGTGTEKLFF.